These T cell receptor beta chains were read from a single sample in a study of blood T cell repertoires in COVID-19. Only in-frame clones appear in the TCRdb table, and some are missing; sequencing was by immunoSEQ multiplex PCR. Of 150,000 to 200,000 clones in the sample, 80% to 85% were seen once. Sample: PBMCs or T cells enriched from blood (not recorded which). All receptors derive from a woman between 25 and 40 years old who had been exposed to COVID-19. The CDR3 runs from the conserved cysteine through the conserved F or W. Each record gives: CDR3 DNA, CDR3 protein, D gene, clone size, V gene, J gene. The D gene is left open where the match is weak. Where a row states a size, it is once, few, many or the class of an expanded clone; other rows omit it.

TGTGCCAGCAGTTACACCGGGGGGAAAAGAAATGATCAGCCCCAGCATTTT	CASSYTGGKRNDQPQHF	-	-	TRBV6-2/TRBV6-3	TRBJ1-5
TGTGCCAGCAGTCTCCCGACGGAGCCGAACACCGGGGAGCTGTTTTTT	CASSLPTEPNTGELFF	-	-	TRBV9	TRBJ2-2
TGTGCCAGCGCCGCAGGGGTGAACTATGGCTACACCTTC	CASAAGVNYGYTF	-	-	TRBV2	TRBJ1-2
TGTGCCAGCCAGTTGATGGGACAGAGCTCCTACAATGAGCAGTTCTTC	CASQLMGQSSYNEQFF	TRBD1	-	TRBV27	TRBJ2-1
TGTGCCAGCACCATCCGGGACACCGACTCCTACGAGCAGTACTTC	CASTIRDTDSYEQYF	-	few	TRBV6-5	TRBJ2-7
TGTGCCAGCAGTGAAGTCCTGGAGGGATTTCAGCCCCAGCATTTT	CASSEVLEGFQPQHF	-	many	TRBV6-1	TRBJ1-5
TGTGCCAGCAGCTATGGGGAGGGGTGGACTGAAAAACTGTTTTTT	CASSYGEGWTEKLFF	-	-	TRBV5-5	TRBJ1-4
TGCGCCAGCAGCTTGGTTCCCAGTCCCTACGAGCAGTACTTC	CASSLVPSPYEQYF	-	-	TRBV5-1	TRBJ2-7
TGTGCCAGTAGTATACGGGGGGTGATAGCCAAAAACATTCAGTACTTC	CASSIRGVIAKNIQYF	TRBD2	-	TRBV19	TRBJ2-4
TGTGCCAGCAGAGGTGTTGGGACAGGCCCCGGGGAGCTGTTTTTT	CASRGVGTGPGELFF	TRBD1	-	TRBV6-5	TRBJ2-2
TGTGCCAGCAGCTTAGAACCGGCGGGCTCTGGAAACACCATATATTTT	CASSLEPAGSGNTIYF	-	-	TRBV7-6	TRBJ1-3
TGCAGCGTTGACACTCAGGACTACTCCTACGAGCAGTACTTC	CSVDTQDYSYEQYF	-	once	TRBV29-1	TRBJ2-7
TGTGCCTGGAGTGTTGGTGTTTCGGATCAGCCCCAGCATTTT	CAWSVGVSDQPQHF	-	-	TRBV30	TRBJ1-5
TGTGCCAGCAGCTCGCGCCGACAGGATAATTCACCCCTCCACTTT	CASSSRRQDNSPLHF	-	-	TRBV7-2	TRBJ1-6